The rows below give T cell receptor beta chains drawn from one sample of a study of post-analysis software for immune sequencing data. TCRdb re-called the PCR reads through MiXCR, storing one row per CDR3 protein. The sample contains over 700,000 distinct CDR3 sequences, about 32% of which appear only once. The sample consisted of blood. The receptors derive from a girl aged 5-17 years with multiple sclerosis. Each CDR3 is given with its conserved first and last residue. Each record gives: J gene, V gene, CDR3 protein.

j_gene: TRBJ2-1; v_gene: TRBV12-3/TRBV12-4; CDR3aa: CASRILNYNEQFF
j_gene: TRBJ1-6; v_gene: TRBV29-1; CDR3aa: CSVGTGNSPLHF
j_gene: TRBJ2-4; v_gene: TRBV12-3/TRBV12-4; CDR3aa: CASSFWVDIQYF
j_gene: TRBJ1-2; v_gene: TRBV7-9; CDR3aa: CASSDRTVGEGYTF
j_gene: TRBJ2-2; v_gene: TRBV7-2; CDR3aa: CASSPFRTGTGINTGELFF
j_gene: TRBJ2-7; v_gene: TRBV5-1; CDR3aa: CASSLHGYEQYF
j_gene: TRBJ1-1; v_gene: TRBV28; CDR3aa: CASSYLRENTEAFF
j_gene: TRBJ2-7; v_gene: TRBV6-5; CDR3aa: CASSYSTSPPTEQYF
j_gene: TRBJ2-1; v_gene: TRBV11-2; CDR3aa: CASSLIAGYSYNEQFF
j_gene: TRBJ1-1; v_gene: TRBV6-4; CDR3aa: CASRGQSNTEAFF
j_gene: TRBJ2-1; v_gene: TRBV20-1; CDR3aa: CSATRVAGGQQFF
j_gene: TRBJ2-6; v_gene: TRBV5-1; CDR3aa: CASSVRISGANVLTF
j_gene: TRBJ2-5; v_gene: TRBV5-6; CDR3aa: CASSEGRGQETQYF
j_gene: TRBJ2-3; v_gene: TRBV7-2; CDR3aa: CASSLVAGDTQYF
j_gene: TRBJ1-4; v_gene: TRBV10-3; CDR3aa: CAISAQGARATNEKLFF
j_gene: TRBJ1-1; v_gene: TRBV6-5; CDR3aa: CASSYLGQYTEAFF
j_gene: TRBJ2-7; v_gene: TRBV4-1; CDR3aa: CASRQVGSGRGRGEQYF
j_gene: TRBJ1-2; v_gene: TRBV6-6; CDR3aa: CASLNRPGRVYGYTF
j_gene: TRBJ2-4; v_gene: TRBV29-1; CDR3aa: CSVEVGAKNIQYF
j_gene: TRBJ1-4; v_gene: TRBV18; CDR3aa: CASSPARGGEKLFF
j_gene: TRBJ1-1; v_gene: TRBV5-1; CDR3aa: CASSDEQGGMNTEAFF
j_gene: TRBJ2-5; v_gene: TRBV2; CDR3aa: CASSSVVETQYF
j_gene: TRBJ2-7; v_gene: TRBV4-3; CDR3aa: CASSQEARTGAYEQYF
j_gene: TRBJ1-1; v_gene: TRBV12-3/TRBV12-4; CDR3aa: CASSFFQNTEAFF
j_gene: TRBJ2-7; v_gene: TRBV2; CDR3aa: CASRWTAYEQYF
j_gene: TRBJ2-7; v_gene: TRBV20-1; CDR3aa: CSARLADQGHEQYF
j_gene: TRBJ2-6; v_gene: TRBV13; CDR3aa: CASSLTVAGANVLTF
j_gene: TRBJ2-1; v_gene: TRBV12-3/TRBV12-4; CDR3aa: CASSFDRGRGEQFF
j_gene: TRBJ2-5; v_gene: TRBV29-1; CDR3aa: CSVEIRETQYF
j_gene: TRBJ2-7; v_gene: TRBV3-1; CDR3aa: CASSQGQGSYEQYF
j_gene: TRBJ1-6; v_gene: TRBV28; CDR3aa: CASWRANSPLHF
j_gene: TRBJ1-2; v_gene: TRBV19; CDR3aa: CASRNRVTGIVNYGYTF
j_gene: -; v_gene: TRBV10-2; CDR3aa: CASWGLAESYNEQYF
j_gene: TRBJ2-5; v_gene: TRBV20-1; CDR3aa: CSAHIGGTQETQYF
j_gene: TRBJ1-1; v_gene: TRBV5-1; CDR3aa: CASTDTGAGTEAFF
j_gene: TRBJ2-1; v_gene: TRBV20-1; CDR3aa: CSASNGAGLDNEQFF
j_gene: TRBJ1-2; v_gene: TRBV7-2; CDR3aa: CASSLAARGRGGYTF
j_gene: TRBJ1-4; v_gene: TRBV6-5; CDR3aa: CASSRGTGWFVEKLFF
j_gene: TRBJ2-2; v_gene: TRBV6-6; CDR3aa: CASSYTYPPGELFF
j_gene: TRBJ2-1; v_gene: TRBV7-3; CDR3aa: CASSAGQGNNEQFF
j_gene: TRBJ1-4; v_gene: TRBV27; CDR3aa: CASSFVGGPTNEKLFF
j_gene: TRBJ2-7; v_gene: TRBV29-1; CDR3aa: CSVELGQGARHEQYF
j_gene: TRBJ2-5; v_gene: TRBV10-3; CDR3aa: CAISTSGEGETQYF
j_gene: TRBJ1-1; v_gene: TRBV5-1; CDR3aa: CASSLRALNTEAFF
j_gene: TRBJ2-1; v_gene: TRBV28; CDR3aa: CASNLSGRVYNEQFF
j_gene: TRBJ2-7; v_gene: TRBV28; CDR3aa: CASSLSGTGAYEQYF
j_gene: TRBJ2-5; v_gene: TRBV21-1; CDR3aa: CASSALGADPTRYQETQYF
j_gene: TRBJ2-1; v_gene: TRBV10-3; CDR3aa: CAISASLGVVAGGYNEQFF
j_gene: TRBJ2-1; v_gene: TRBV20-1; CDR3aa: CSATSGGYNEQFF
j_gene: TRBJ1-2; v_gene: TRBV6-2/TRBV6-3; CDR3aa: CASRPGTGGGYGYTF